The present entry profiles one T cell receptor beta chain with its context. Produced via immunoSEQ multiplex PCR; TCRdb's table is partial and in-frame only. The sample lists around 2,000,000 clones, just over 90% occurring once. CDR1 is SNHLY and CDR2 is FYNNEI in the germline V gene. V lost 7 bases, J lost 5 bases, and 11 bases lay in between. The CDR3 contains 12 residues. The data were obtained in a study of shared clonotypes between healthy human individuals. Naive CD8 cells, CD45RO-negative and positively selected for CCR7, excluded terminally differentiated effector memory CD45RA+ cells. The source material was naive CD8+ T cells from PBMCs. The rearrangement links TRBV2 to TRBJ1-1; D may be TRBD1 (5 bases). The TCR originated in a man between 18 and 29 years old in good health. Some clones in this sample may be carry-over from other donors' samples. This CDR3 is CASTLGVTEAFF. The CDR3 bases are TGTGCCAGCACTTTGGGGGTGACTGAAGCTTTCTTT.